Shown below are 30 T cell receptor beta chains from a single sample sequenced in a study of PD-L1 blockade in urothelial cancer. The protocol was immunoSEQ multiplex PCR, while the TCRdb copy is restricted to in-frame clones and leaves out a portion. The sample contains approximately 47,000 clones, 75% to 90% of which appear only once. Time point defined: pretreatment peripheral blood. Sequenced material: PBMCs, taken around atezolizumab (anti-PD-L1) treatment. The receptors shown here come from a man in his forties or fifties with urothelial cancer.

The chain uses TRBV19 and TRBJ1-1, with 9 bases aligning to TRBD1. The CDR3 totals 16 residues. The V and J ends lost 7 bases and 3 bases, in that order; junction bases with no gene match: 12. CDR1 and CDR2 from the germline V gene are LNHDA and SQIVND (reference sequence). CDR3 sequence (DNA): TGTGCCAGTATCCCACTATGGACAGGGGCGGACACTGAAGCTTTCTTT. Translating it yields CASIPLWTGADTEAFF.

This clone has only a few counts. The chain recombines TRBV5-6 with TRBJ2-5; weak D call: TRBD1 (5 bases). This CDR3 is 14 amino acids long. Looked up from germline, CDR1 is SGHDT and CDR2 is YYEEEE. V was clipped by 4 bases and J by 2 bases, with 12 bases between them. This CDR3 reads CASSPVTVQETQYF. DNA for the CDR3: TGTGCCAGCAGCCCTGTGACAGTTCAAGAGACCCAGTACTTC.

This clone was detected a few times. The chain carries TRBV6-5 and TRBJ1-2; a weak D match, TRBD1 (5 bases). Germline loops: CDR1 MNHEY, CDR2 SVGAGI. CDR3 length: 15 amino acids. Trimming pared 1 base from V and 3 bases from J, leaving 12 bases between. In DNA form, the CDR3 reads TGTGCCAGCAGTTACTATCGGGGGGGAGACTATGGCTACACCTTC. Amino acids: CASSYYRGGDYGYTF.

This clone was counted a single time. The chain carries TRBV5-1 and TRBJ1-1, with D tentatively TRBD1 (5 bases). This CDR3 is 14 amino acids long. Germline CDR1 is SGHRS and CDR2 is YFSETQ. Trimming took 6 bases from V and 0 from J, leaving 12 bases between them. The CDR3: CASTTDSLNTEAFF. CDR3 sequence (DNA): TGCGCCAGCACTACTGACAGCTTGAACACTGAAGCTTTCTTT.

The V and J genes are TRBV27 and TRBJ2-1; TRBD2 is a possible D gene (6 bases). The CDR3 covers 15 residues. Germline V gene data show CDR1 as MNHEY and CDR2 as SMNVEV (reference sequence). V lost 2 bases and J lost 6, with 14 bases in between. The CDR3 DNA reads TGTGCCAGCAGTTTAGGTCTAGCGTGGGGCAATGAGCAGTTCTTC. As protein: CASSLGLAWGNEQFF.

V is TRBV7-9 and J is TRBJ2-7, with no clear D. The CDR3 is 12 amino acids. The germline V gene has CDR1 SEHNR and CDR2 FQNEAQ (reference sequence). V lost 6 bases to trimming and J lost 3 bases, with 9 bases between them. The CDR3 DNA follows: TGTGCCAGCAGTTTATACGGCTACGAGCAGTACTTC. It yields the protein CASSLYGYEQYF.

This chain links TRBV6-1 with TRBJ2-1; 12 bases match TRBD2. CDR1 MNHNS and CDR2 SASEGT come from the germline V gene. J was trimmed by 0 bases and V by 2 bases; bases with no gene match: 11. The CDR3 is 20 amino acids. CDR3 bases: TGTGCCAGCAGTGAACACCCGGGACTAGCGGGTCCCAGCTCCTACAATGAGCAGTTCTTC. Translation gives CASSEHPGLAGPSSYNEQFF.

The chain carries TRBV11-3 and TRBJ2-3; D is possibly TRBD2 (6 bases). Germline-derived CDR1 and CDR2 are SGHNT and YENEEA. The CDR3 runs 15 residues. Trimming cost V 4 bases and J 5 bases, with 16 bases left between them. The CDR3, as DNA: TGTGCCAGCAGCTCGGGACTCCTAGGGGTAGATACGCAGTATTTT. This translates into CASSSGLLGVDTQYF. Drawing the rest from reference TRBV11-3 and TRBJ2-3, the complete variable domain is EAGVVQSPRYKIIEKKQPVAFWCNPISGHNTLYWYLQNLGQGPELLIRYENEEAVDDSQLPKDRFSAERLKGVDSTLKIQPAELGDSAVYLCASSSGLLGVDTQYFGPGTRLTVL.

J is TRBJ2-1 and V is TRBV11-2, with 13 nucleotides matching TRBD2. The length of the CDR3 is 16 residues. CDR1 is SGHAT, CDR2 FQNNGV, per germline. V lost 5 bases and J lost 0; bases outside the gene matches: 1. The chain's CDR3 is CASSRTSGSSYNEQFF. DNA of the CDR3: TGTGCCAGCAGCCGGACTAGCGGGAGCTCCTACAATGAGCAGTTCTTC.

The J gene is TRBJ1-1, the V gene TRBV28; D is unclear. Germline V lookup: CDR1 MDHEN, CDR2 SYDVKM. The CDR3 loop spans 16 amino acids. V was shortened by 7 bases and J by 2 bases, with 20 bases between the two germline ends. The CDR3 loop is CASISGGVTINTEAFF. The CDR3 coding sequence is TGTGCCAGCATCTCAGGAGGAGTAACTATAAACACTGAAGCTTTCTTT.

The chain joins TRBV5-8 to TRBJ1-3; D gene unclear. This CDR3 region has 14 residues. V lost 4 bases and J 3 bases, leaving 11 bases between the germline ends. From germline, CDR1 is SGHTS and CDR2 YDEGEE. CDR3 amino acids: CASSPRVSGNTIYF. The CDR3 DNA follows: TGTGCCAGCAGCCCCCGGGTCAGTGGAAACACCATATATTTT.

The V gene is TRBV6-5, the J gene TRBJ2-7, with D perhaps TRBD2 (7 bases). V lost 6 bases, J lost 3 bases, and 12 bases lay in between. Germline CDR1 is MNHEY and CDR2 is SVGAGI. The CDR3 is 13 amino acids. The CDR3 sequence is CASRRGASYEQYV. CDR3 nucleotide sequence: TGTGCCAGCAGACGGGGGGCGAGCTACGAGCAGTACGTC.

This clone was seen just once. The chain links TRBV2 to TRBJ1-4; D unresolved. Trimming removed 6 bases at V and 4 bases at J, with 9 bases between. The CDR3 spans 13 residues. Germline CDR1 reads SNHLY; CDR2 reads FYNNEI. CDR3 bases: TGTGCCAGCAGGATGGACTATAATGAAAAACTGTTTTTT. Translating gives CASRMDYNEKLFF.

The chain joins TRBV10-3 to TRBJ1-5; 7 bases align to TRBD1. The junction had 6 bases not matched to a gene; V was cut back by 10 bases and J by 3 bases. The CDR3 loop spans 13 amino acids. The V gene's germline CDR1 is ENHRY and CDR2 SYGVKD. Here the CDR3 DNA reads TGTGCCACTGCGGGACAGCTCAATCAGCCCCAGCATTTT. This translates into CATAGQLNQPQHF.

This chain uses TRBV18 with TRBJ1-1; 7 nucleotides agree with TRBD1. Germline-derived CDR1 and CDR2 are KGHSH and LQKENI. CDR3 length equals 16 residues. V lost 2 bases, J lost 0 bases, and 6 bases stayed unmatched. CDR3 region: CASSPGAGQVNTEAFF. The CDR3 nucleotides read TGTGCCAGCTCACCAGGGGCTGGACAGGTGAACACTGAAGCTTTCTTT.

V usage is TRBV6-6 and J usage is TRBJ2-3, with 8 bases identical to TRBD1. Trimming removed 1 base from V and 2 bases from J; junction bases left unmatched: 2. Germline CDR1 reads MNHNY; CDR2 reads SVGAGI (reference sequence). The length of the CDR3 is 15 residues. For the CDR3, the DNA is TGTGCCAGCAGTTACTACAGGGGGGACACAGATACGCAGTATTTT. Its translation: CASSYYRGDTDTQYF.

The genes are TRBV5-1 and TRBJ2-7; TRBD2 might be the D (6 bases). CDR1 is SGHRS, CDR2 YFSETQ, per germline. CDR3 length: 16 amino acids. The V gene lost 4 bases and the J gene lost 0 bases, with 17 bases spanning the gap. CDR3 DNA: TGCGCCAGCAGCCTCAGGGCCGGGAGATCCTCCTACGAGCAGTACTTC. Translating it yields CASSLRAGRSSYEQYF.

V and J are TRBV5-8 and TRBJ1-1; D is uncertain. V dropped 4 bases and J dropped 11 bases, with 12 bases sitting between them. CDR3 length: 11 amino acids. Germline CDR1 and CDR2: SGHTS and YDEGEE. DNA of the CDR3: TGTGCCAGCAGCCGGGTCCTTGAGGCTTTCTTT. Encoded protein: CASSRVLEAFF.

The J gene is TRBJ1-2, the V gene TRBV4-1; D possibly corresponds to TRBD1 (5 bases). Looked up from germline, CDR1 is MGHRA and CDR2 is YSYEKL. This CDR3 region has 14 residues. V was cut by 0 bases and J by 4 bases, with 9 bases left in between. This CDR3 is CASSQDPQGYGYTF. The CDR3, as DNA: TGCGCCAGCAGCCAAGACCCCCAGGGCTATGGCTACACCTTC.

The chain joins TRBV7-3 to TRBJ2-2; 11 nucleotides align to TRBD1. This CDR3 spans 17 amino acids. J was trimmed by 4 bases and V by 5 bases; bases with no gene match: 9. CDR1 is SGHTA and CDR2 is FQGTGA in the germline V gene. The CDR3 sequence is CASSPRTGGAPTGELFF. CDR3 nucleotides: TGTGCCAGCAGCCCGCGGACAGGGGGCGCGCCCACCGGGGAGCTGTTTTTT.

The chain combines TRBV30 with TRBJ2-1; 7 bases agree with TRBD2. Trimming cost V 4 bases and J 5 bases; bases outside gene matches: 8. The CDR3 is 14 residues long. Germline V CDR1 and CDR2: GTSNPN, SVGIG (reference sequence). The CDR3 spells CAWISGLVHNEQFF. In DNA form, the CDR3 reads TGTGCCTGGATAAGCGGACTAGTCCACAATGAGCAGTTCTTC.

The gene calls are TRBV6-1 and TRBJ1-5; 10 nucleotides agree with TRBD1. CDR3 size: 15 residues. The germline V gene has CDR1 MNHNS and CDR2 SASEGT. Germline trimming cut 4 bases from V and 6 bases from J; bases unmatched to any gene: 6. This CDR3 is CASSGGQGEGQPQHF. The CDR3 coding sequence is TGTGCCAGCAGTGGAGGACAGGGGGAAGGTCAGCCCCAGCATTTT.

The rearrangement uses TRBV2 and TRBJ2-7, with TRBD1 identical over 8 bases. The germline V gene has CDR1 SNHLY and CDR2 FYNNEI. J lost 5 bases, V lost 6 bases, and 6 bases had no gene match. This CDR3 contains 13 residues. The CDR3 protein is CASRDRVSDEQYF. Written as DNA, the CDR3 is TGTGCCAGCAGGGACAGGGTTTCCGACGAGCAGTACTTC. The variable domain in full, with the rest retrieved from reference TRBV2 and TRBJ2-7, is EPEVTQTPSHQVTQMGQEVILRCVPISNHLYFYWYRQILGQKVEFLVSFYNNEISEKSEIFDDQFSVERPDGSNFTLKIRSTKLEDSAMYFCASRDRVSDEQYFGPGTRLTVT.

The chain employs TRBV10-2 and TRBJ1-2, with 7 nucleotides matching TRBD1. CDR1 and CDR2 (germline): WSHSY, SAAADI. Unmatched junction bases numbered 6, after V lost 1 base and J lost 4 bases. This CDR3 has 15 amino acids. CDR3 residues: CASSEFEGAGYGYTF. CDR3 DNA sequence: TGCGCCAGCAGTGAGTTTGAGGGGGCAGGCTATGGCTACACCTTC.

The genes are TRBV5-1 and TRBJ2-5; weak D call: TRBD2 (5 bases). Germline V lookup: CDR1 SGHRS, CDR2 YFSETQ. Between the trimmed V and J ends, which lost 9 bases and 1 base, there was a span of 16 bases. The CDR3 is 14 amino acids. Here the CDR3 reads CATSSGSVQETQYF. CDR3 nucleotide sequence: TGCGCCACCTCATCGGGGAGCGTCCAAGAGACCCAGTACTTC.

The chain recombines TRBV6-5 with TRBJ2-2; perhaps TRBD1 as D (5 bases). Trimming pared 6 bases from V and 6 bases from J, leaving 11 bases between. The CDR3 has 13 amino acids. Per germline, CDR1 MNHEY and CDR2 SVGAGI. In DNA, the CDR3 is TGTGCCAGCAGGCAGGGTCCGTCCGGGGAGCTGTTTTTT. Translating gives CASRQGPSGELFF.

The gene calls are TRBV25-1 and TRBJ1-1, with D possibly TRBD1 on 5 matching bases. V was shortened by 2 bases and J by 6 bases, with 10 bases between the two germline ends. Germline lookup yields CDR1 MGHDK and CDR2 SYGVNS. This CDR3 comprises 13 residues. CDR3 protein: CASSERGAAEAFF. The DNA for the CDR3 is TGTGCCAGCAGTGAACGTGGGGCCGCTGAAGCTTTCTTT.

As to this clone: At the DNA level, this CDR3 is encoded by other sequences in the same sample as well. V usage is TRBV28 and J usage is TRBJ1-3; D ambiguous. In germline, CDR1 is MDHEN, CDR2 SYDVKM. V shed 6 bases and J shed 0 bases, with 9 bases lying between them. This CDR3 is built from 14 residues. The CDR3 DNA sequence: TGTGCCAGCAGGGGCGAGAGCTCTGGAAACACCATATATTTT. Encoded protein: CASRGESSGNTIYF.

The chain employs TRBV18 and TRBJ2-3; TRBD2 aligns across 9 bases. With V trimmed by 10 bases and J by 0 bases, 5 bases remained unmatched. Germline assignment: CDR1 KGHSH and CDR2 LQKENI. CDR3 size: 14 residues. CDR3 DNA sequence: TGTGCCACCCGGACTAGCGCTAGCACAGATACGCAGTATTTT. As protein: CATRTSASTDTQYF. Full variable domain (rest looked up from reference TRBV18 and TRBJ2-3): NAGVMQNPRHLVRRRGQEARLRCSPMKGHSHVYWYRQLPEEGLKFMVYLQKENIIDESGMPKERFSAEFPKEGPSILRIQQVVRGDSAAYFCATRTSASTDTQYFGPGTRLTVL.

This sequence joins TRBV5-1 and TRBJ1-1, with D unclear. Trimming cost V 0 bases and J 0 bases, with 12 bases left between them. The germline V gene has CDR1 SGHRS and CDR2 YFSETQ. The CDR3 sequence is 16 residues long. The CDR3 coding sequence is TGCGCCAGCAGCTTGGAGGCAGGCCTAATGAACACTGAAGCTTTCTTT. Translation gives CASSLEAGLMNTEAFF.